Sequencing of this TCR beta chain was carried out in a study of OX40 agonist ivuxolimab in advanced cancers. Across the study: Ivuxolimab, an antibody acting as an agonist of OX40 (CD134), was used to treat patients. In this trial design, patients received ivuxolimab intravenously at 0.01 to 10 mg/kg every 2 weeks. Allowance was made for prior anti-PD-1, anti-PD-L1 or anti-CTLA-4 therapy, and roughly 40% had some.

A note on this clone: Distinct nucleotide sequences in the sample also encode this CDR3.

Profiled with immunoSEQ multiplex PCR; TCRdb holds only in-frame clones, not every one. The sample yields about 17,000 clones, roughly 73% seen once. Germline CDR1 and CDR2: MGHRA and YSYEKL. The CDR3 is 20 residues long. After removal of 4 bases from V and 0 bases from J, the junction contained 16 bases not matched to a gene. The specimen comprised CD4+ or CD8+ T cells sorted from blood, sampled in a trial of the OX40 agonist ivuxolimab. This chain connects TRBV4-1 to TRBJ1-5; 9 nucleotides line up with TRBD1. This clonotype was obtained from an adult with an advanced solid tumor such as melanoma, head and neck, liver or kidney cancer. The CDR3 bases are TGCGCCAGCAGCCCGCGCACCCGGGACAGGGCCACACTTAGCAATCAGCCCCAGCATTTT. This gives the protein CASSPRTRDRATLSNQPQHF.